This entry describes one TCR beta chain. The data were taken from a study of blood T cell repertoires in COVID-19. Study-wide context: From the United States, Italy and Spain came samples of acute and convalescent COVID-19. T cells, B-cell-depleted T cells, or PBMCs supplied cDNA or gDNA.

Assay used: immunoSEQ multiplex PCR; TCRdb lists only in-frame clones, some missing. This table has approximately 90,000 clones, approximately 86% appearing once. This TCR was sampled from a woman over 75 with acute or convalescent COVID-19. Source material: peripheral blood.

The CDR3 region is CASNQGMNTEAFF. The CDR3 nucleotides read TGTGCCAGTAACCAGGGTATGAACACTGAAGCTTTCTTT. This sequence joins TRBV19 and TRBJ1-1; D possibly corresponds to TRBD1 (5 bases). V gave up 7 bases and J gave up 0 bases, with 9 bases separating them. Germline lookup yields CDR1 LNHDA and CDR2 SQIVND (reference sequence). This CDR3 is built from 13 residues. Full variable domain (rest looked up from reference TRBV19 and TRBJ1-1): DGGITQSPKYLFRKEGQNVTLSCEQNLNHDAMYWYRQDPGQGLRLIYYSQIVNDFQKGDIAEGYSVSREKKESFPLTVTSAQKNPTAFYLCASNQGMNTEAFFGQGTRLTVV.